This TCR beta chain originates from a study of identical twins. MiXCR was run by TCRdb on the 5' RACE reads, yielding one entry per CDR3 protein. This table holds some 300,000 distinct CDR3 sequences, 9% to 15% found once. V dropped 9 bases and J dropped 8 bases, with 23 bases sitting between them. The CDR3 is 15 residues long. Per the germline V gene, CDR1 is SEHNR and CDR2 is FQNEAQ (reference sequence). Findings and limits, study-wide: Twins' surplus sharing was weaker for beta out-of-frame sequences. Out-of-frame sharing of TCR alpha in monozygotic twins was underestimated by models.

This clonotype was seen a few times. Its antigen is not identified. Separately, the same data were catalogued under a study of yellow fever vaccine responses in identical twins.

The chain is built from TRBV7-9 and TRBJ2-1; D assignment may be TRBD1 or TRBD2 (5 bases each). Sequences were obtained from CD8+ T cells sorted from blood. The source of this sequence is a woman aged 18-35 years in good health. Written as DNA, the CDR3 is TGTGCCAGGGAACGTGGGGGTCCCGGGGCCCATGAGCAGTTCTTC. It translates to CARERGGPGAHEQFF. Drawing the rest from reference TRBV7-9 and TRBJ2-1, the complete variable domain is DTGVSQNPRHKITKRGQNVTFRCDPISEHNRLYWYRQTLGQGPEFLTYFQNEAQLEKSRLLSDRFSAERPKGSFSTLEIQRTEQGDSAMYLCARERGGPGAHEQFFGPGTRLTVL.